This T cell receptor (beta chain) stems from a study of blood T cells in healthy people across ages. Study results and limitations: Total diversity from one million sequenced T cells was likely underestimated. Greater diversity and more naive CD4+ cells were seen in long-lived donors than in aged donors. Measured against age, TCR beta diversity per million T cells decreased in a roughly linear manner.

A word on this clonotype: Its antigen remains unknown.

This CDR3 spans 14 amino acids. The germline gives CDR1 MNHEY, CDR2 SMNVEV (reference sequence). With 8 bases removed from V and 7 bases from J, the gap between germline ends came to 18 bases. Using a J-beta primer mix together with a sample-barcoded 5' primer, a second PCR was run for about 6 to 12 cycles. One entry per CDR3 protein results from TCRdb running MiXCR on the 5' RACE reads. The sample holds about 1.4 million distinct CDR3 sequences, roughly 60% seen once. Each of the donors had around 10 milliliters of peripheral blood drawn into EDTA-treated Vacutainer tubes. The sequence was collected from a man between 18 and 29 years old in good health. The sequencing sample was made of blood. The gene calls are TRBV27 and TRBJ2-1; D might be TRBD1 or TRBD2, each matching 5 bases. CDR3 sequence (DNA): TGTGCCAGCCTTAGGGTTTGGGGGTCTAATGAGCAGTTCTTC. Translating it yields CASLRVWGSNEQFF.